These 18 T cell receptor beta chains share one sample of origin, sequenced in a study of siplizumab effects on memory and regulatory T cells. This table comes from immunoSEQ multiplex PCR, and its TCRdb copy is limited to in-frame clones, with some not included. The sample consists of around 110,000 clones, around 94% of them appearing once. Sequencing was performed on non-Treg CD4+ T cells sorted from blood. The receptors here all came from a human donor in good health.

This rearrangement joins TRBV19 to TRBJ2-5; the match to TRBD1 covers 10 bases. Germline V gene lookup returns CDR1 LNHDA and CDR2 SQIVND (reference sequence). V shed 4 bases, J shed 5 bases, and the junction held 4 bases outside the gene matches. This CDR3 spans 14 amino acids. The CDR3 region is CASSTTGGSETQYF. DNA of the CDR3: TGTGCCAGTAGTACGACAGGGGGCAGTGAGACCCAGTACTTC. Looking up the rest from reference TRBV19 and TRBJ2-5 gives the full variable domain: DGGITQSPKYLFRKEGQNVTLSCEQNLNHDAMYWYRQDPGQGLRLIYYSQIVNDFQKGDIAEGYSVSREKKESFPLTVTSAQKNPTAFYLCASSTTGGSETQYFGPGTRLLVL.

V gene TRBV2 combines with J gene TRBJ1-1, with a tentative D call TRBD1 (5 bases). Germline CDR1 and CDR2: SNHLY and FYNNEI. Trimming shortened V by 2 bases and J by 5 bases, and 18 bases separated the two germline ends. The CDR3 totals 16 residues. The CDR3 here is CASSERGPVGGTEAFF. The CDR3 region has the DNA TGTGCCAGCAGTGAAAGGGGCCCAGTGGGCGGAACTGAAGCTTTCTTT.

V and J are TRBV6-5 and TRBJ1-2, with TRBD1 matching over 11 bases. This CDR3 is 15 amino acids long. The J segment lost 4 bases and the V segment lost 5 bases, leaving 6 bases of the junction unmatched. Germline values: CDR1 MNHEY, CDR2 SVGAGI. The DNA for the CDR3 is TGTGCCAGCAGTCGAGGGACAGGGGGAGGCTATGGCTACACCTTC. Translation: CASSRGTGGGYGYTF.

This sequence joins TRBV5-4 and TRBJ2-7; maybe TRBD1 (6 bases). Germline CDR1 reads SGHNT; CDR2 reads YYREEE (reference sequence). Trimming cost V 4 bases and J 2 bases, with 13 bases left between them. This CDR3 contains 14 residues. CDR3 loop: CASSHVKGAYEQYF. Here the CDR3 DNA reads TGTGCCAGCAGCCACGTAAAGGGGGCCTACGAGCAGTACTTC. Supplemented by reference TRBV5-4 and TRBJ2-7, the full variable domain reads ETGVTQSPTHLIKTRGQQVTLRCSSQSGHNTVSWYQQALGQGPQFIFQYYREEENGRGNFPPRFSGLQFPNYSSELNVNALELDDSALYLCASSHVKGAYEQYFGPGTRLTVT.

The chain carries TRBV21-1 and TRBJ2-7; TRBD1 was called by the table and not checked on the DNA. TRBV21-1 constitutes a pseudogene. The CDR3 spans 12 residues. The CDR3 coding sequence is TGTGCCTGCATACCGGGACAGTACGAGCAGTACTTC. It yields the protein CACIPGQYEQYF.

CDR3 region: CATSRDLWGGDIQYF. For the CDR3, the DNA is TGTGCCACCAGCAGAGATCTATGGGGAGGGGACATTCAGTACTTC. The chain carries TRBV15 and TRBJ2-4; TRBD2 matches at 7 bases. The CDR3 covers 15 residues. The V gene end was trimmed by 0 bases and the J gene end by 8 bases; junction bases not matched to a gene: 7. Per the germline V gene, CDR1 is LNHNV and CDR2 is YYDKDF (reference sequence).

The CDR3 here is CASRYSGSTDTQYF. CDR3 coding DNA: TGTGCCAGCAGATATAGCGGGAGCACAGATACGCAGTATTTT. This chain joins TRBV6-4 and TRBJ2-3; 7 positions agree with TRBD2. Per germline, CDR1 MRHNA and CDR2 SNTAGT. The CDR3 contains 14 residues. The V gene end was trimmed by 6 bases and the J gene end by 0 bases; junction bases not matched to a gene: 3.

The chain combines TRBV28 with TRBJ1-1, with TRBD1 as a possible D gene (5 bases). The V gene's germline CDR1 is MDHEN and CDR2 SYDVKM. The CDR3 runs 17 residues. The CDR3 nucleotides are TGTATGACCAAGAACATCCACATAGACAGCAGGAACACTGAAGCTTTCTTT. It encodes CMTKNIHIDSRNTEAFF. Supplemented by reference TRBV28 and TRBJ1-1, the full variable domain reads DVKVTQSSRYLVKRTGEKVFLECVQDMDHENMFWYRQDPGLGLRLIYFSYDVKMKEKGDIPEGYSVSREKKERFSLILESASTNQTSMYLCMTKNIHIDSRNTEAFFGQGTRLTVV.

To note about this clone: Germline and junction disagree at one end, which may indicate a read error. The gene calls are TRBV9 and TRBJ2-1; TRBD2 aligns across 10 bases. Per germline, CDR1 SGDLS and CDR2 YYNGEE. The CDR3 totals 15 residues. The CDR3 DNA follows: TGTGCCGGCAGCGTACTAGCGGGAAAGTACAATGAGCAGTTCTTC. It specifies CAGSVLAGKYNEQFF.

The rearrangement links TRBV5-8 to TRBJ2-1, with no clear D. The CDR3 loop spans 14 amino acids. V was pared by 4 bases and J by 0 bases, with 8 bases between. The germline V gene has CDR1 SGHTS and CDR2 YDEGEE. As DNA, the CDR3 is TGTGCCAGCAGCAGGATTCCCTCCTACAATGAGCAGTTCTTC. It translates to CASSRIPSYNEQFF. Full variable domain (outside the CDR3, taken from reference TRBV5-8 and TRBJ2-1): EAGVTQSPTHLIKTRGQQATLRCSPISGHTSVYWYQQALGLGLQFLLWYDEGEERNRGNFPPRFSGRQFPNYSSELNVNALELEDSALYLCASSRIPSYNEQFFGPGTRLTVL.

A word on this clone: The identical CDR3 is also encoded by other nucleotide sequences in the sample. The chain joins TRBV5-1 to TRBJ1-4, with a possible D match to TRBD1 (5 bases). V shed 0 bases and J shed 8 bases, with 11 bases lying between them. Germline CDR1 reads SGHRS; CDR2 reads YFSETQ. The CDR3 is 14 amino acids. Written as DNA, the CDR3 is TGCGCCAGCAGCTTGGGGCAGGGCGGGGAAAAACTGTTTTTT. Its protein product is CASSLGQGGEKLFF.

The chain recombines TRBV9 with TRBJ2-1, with 12 bases identical to TRBD2. The CDR3 covers 17 residues. J lost 2 bases, V lost 3 bases, and 6 bases had no gene match. The germline V gene has CDR1 SGDLS and CDR2 YYNGEE. This CDR3 is CASSAWTSGTAYNEQFF. The CDR3, as DNA: TGTGCCAGCAGCGCCTGGACTAGCGGGACGGCCTACAATGAGCAGTTCTTC.

The gene calls are TRBV11-2 and TRBJ2-1, with 7 bases lining up with TRBD1. The germline CDR1 and CDR2 sequences are SGHAT and FQNNGV. Losses at the gene ends were 1 base for V and 9 bases for J; bases not matched to a gene: 6. The CDR3 is 14 residues long. DNA for the CDR3: TGTGCCAGCAGCTTAGGACAGGGTTCGGGTGAGCAGTTCTTC. The encoded protein is CASSLGQGSGEQFF.

This clone was found once. The V and J genes are TRBV11-2 and TRBJ1-1; TRBD1 aligns across 10 bases. In germline, CDR1 is SGHAT, CDR2 FQNNGV. This CDR3 comprises 17 residues. V shed 5 bases, J shed 1 base, and the junction held 10 bases outside the gene matches. CDR3 residues: CASSARARTGGNTEAFF. CDR3 sequence (DNA): TGTGCCAGCAGCGCTAGGGCTAGGACAGGGGGGAACACTGAAGCTTTCTTT.

J is TRBJ2-7 and V is TRBV21-1; the table calls TRBD1, which could not be checked here. TRBV21-1 is a recognized pseudogene. CDR3 size: 15 residues. CDR3 DNA sequence: TGTGCCAGCAGATCCGGACAGGGGGCGACCTACGAGCAGTACTTC. Translation: CASRSGQGATYEQYF.

The chain employs TRBV7-2 and TRBJ1-4, with TRBD1 matching over 9 bases. The CDR3 sequence is 15 residues long. Per the germline V gene, CDR1 is SGHTA and CDR2 is FQGNSA. J was trimmed by 7 bases and V by 5 bases; bases with no gene match: 8. CDR3 DNA sequence: TGTGCCAGCAGCGGGACCGGGACAGGGTTTGAAAAACTGTTTTTT. Its protein product is CASSGTGTGFEKLFF.

The chain is built from TRBV9 and TRBJ2-5, with unresolved D. The CDR3 spans 12 residues. With 3 bases removed from V and 2 bases from J, the gap between germline ends came to 5 bases. CDR1 and CDR2 from the germline V gene are SGDLS and YYNGEE. Here the CDR3 reads CASSALQETQYF. CDR3 in DNA: TGTGCCAGCAGCGCCTTACAAGAGACCCAGTACTTC.

This CDR3 reads CASSGDRAGRYEQYF. Here the CDR3 DNA reads TGTGCCAGCTCCGGGGACAGGGCTGGACGTTACGAGCAGTACTTC. V is TRBV2 and J is TRBJ2-7; 9 nucleotides agree with TRBD1. The germline CDR1 and CDR2 sequences are SNHLY and FYNNEI. CDR3 length: 15 amino acids. The V gene end was trimmed by 8 bases and the J gene end by 4 bases; junction bases not matched to a gene: 12.